These T cell receptor beta chains were read from a single sample in a study of regulatory T cells in long-lasting Graves disease. TCRdb used MiXCR to reprocess the multiplex PCR reads, holding one entry per CDR3 protein. The sample holds about 540,000 distinct CDR3 sequences, approximately 13% seen once. These data also formed part of another study, on T cells in Graves' hyperthyroidism and ophthalmopathy.

The sample consisted of peripheral blood mononuclear cells (PBMCs), taken at new diagnosis, from a patient treated with antithyroid drugs. The receptor set was obtained from a man aged 25 to 40 with Graves disease. The CDR3 runs from the conserved cysteine through the conserved F or W. Fields, in order: D gene, clone size, V gene, J gene, CDR3 DNA, CDR3 protein. The D gene is left open where the match is weak. A row's size may be missing; if present it is once, few, many or a size class.

NA	many	TRBV7-2	TRBJ2-5	TGTGCCAGCAGCTTAGTAGGTGGAGGAAGTGAGACCCAGTACTTC	CASSLVGGGSETQYF
NA	few	TRBV7-9	TRBJ2-5	TGTGCCAGCAGAAACCAGGGCCAAACGGAGACCCAGTACTTC	CASRNQGQTETQYF
TRBD1	NA	TRBV10-3	TRBJ1-5	TGTGCCACCGGGACAGGGATAGAACAGCCCCAGCATTTT	CATGTGIEQPQHF
TRBD2	few	TRBV15	TRBJ2-1	TGTGCCACCAGCAGAGACCCACCGGGACTAGGGGGTGAGCAGTTCTTC	CATSRDPPGLGGEQFF
NA	many	TRBV6-1	TRBJ1-1	TGTGCCAGTCGTAGGGGAGGGGACACTGAAGCTTTCTTT	CASRRGGDTEAFF
TRBD1	many	TRBV6-5	TRBJ1-2	TGTGCCAGCAGTTACTCGGAAGCAAGACAGGGTGCGAGTGGCTACACCTTC	CASSYSEARQGASGYTF
NA	many	TRBV20-1	TRBJ2-1	TGCAGTGCTCGAGACTCTAGGACACCCTACAATGAGCAGTTCTTC	CSARDSRTPYNEQFF
TRBD1	NA	TRBV6-5	TRBJ1-5	TGTGCCAGCAGTTACGGATGGGGACAGGGAAGGAAGCCCCAGCATTTT	CASSYGWGQGRKPQHF
NA	many	TRBV20-1	TRBJ1-1	TGCAGTGCCCTCTATGGGGCTCAGAACACTGAAGCTTTCTTT	CSALYGAQNTEAFF
NA	many	TRBV2	TRBJ2-7	TGTGCCAGCAGTCCGGACGCAATGGTCGACGAGCAGTACTTC	CASSPDAMVDEQYF
TRBD1	NA	TRBV5-8	TRBJ2-3	TGTGCCAGCAGCTCCGGACAGGATACGTTAGATACGCAGTATTTT	CASSSGQDTLDTQYF
NA	many	TRBV29-1	TRBJ2-3	TGCAGCGGCCGACTAAGCCACACAGATACGCAGTATTTT	CSGRLSHTDTQYF
NA	few	TRBV5-1	TRBJ1-1	TGCGCCAGCACGAGAGACGGGTACGGGGCTAGGTTGAACACTGAAGCTTTCTTT	CASTRDGYGARLNTEAFF
TRBD2	few	TRBV4-1	TRBJ2-7	TGCGCCAGCAGTCTTAGCGGGAGGGCCGTTCACGAGCAGTACTTC	CASSLSGRAVHEQYF
NA	many	TRBV10-3	TRBJ2-3	TGTGCCATCAGACGAGAGGCAGATACGCAGTATTTT	CAIRREADTQYF
NA	few	TRBV25-1	TRBJ1-1	TGTGCCAGCAGTGAAGTCGGGGCCACTGAAGCTTTCTTT	CASSEVGATEAFF
NA	many	TRBV2	TRBJ1-5	TGTGCCAGCAGCGAAAGGACGCATCAGCCCCAGCATTTT	CASSERTHQPQHF
TRBD2	many	TRBV12-3/TRBV12-4	TRBJ2-7	TGTGCCAGCAGCCGAGGACTAGCGGGAAGTGTGGAGCAGTACTTC	CASSRGLAGSVEQYF
NA	few	TRBV24-1	TRBJ2-3	TGTGCCACCAGTGATCCCAGGCCCCCAGATGCGCAGTATTTT	CATSDPRPPDAQYF
TRBD2	few	TRBV11-1	TRBJ2-5	TGTGCCAGCAGCTTGAGCGGGGGGGAAGAGACCCAGTACTTC	CASSLSGGEETQYF
NA	many	TRBV20-1	TRBJ1-2	TGCAGTGCACTGACTGAGTTCGGCTACACCTTC	CSALTEFGYTF
NA	NA	TRBV9	TRBJ2-7	TGTGCCAGCAGCTCCACAGGTGGGAGCACGGGTGAGCAGTACTTC	CASSSTGGSTGEQYF
NA	many	TRBV2	TRBJ1-4	TGTGCCAGCAGTGGACAGGTCAATGAAAAACTGTTTTTT	CASSGQVNEKLFF
TRBD1	many	TRBV20-1	TRBJ2-7	TGCAGTGCTAGTCCCCGCCCAGGGACAGGACGGAACGAGCAGTACTTC	CSASPRPGTGRNEQYF
TRBD2	few	TRBV3-1	TRBJ2-7	TGTGCCAGCAGCGGCCGACTAGCGGGAGCCGAGCAGTACTTC	CASSGRLAGAEQYF
NA	many	TRBV5-4	TRBJ2-3	TGTGCCAGCAGCTTACCCGGTGGAGAGCAGCGAGATACGCAGTATTTT	CASSLPGGEQRDTQYF
TRBD1	few	TRBV27	TRBJ2-6	TGTGCCAGCAGTTCCATTCACCGGGACAGGGTCTCTGGGGCCAACGTCCTGACTTTC	CASSSIHRDRVSGANVLTF
NA	NA	TRBV28	TRBJ2-3	TGTGCCAGCAGTTCTGACCCGTGGGGTGGCACAGATACGCAGTATTTT	CASSSDPWGGTDTQYF